The next 3 T cell receptor beta chains were all read from a single sample in a study of shared clonotypes between healthy human individuals. Positive CCR7 selection of CD45RO-negative cells yielded the naive CD8 cells, and terminally differentiated effector memory CD45RA+ cells were excluded. Clones were read by immunoSEQ multiplex PCR, and TCRdb kept only the in-frame ones, dropping some. Among about 2 million clones, less than 95% were seen once, and the ten largest hold 1.1%. Material: naive CD8+ T cells sorted from blood. The receptors stem from a man between 18 and 29 years old in good health.

The CDR3 DNA reads as TGTGCCAGCAGCCCGGGACTAGCGGGGTTCACAGATACGCAGTATTTT. Amino acid sequence: CASSPGLAGFTDTQYF. V usage is TRBV7-3 and J usage is TRBJ2-3; TRBD2 aligns across 13 bases. J lost 2 bases, V lost 5 bases, and 4 bases had no gene match. Germline V gives CDR1 SGHTA, CDR2 FQGTGA. The CDR3 is 16 residues long.

This clone showed up just a few times. This rearrangement joins TRBV9 to TRBJ1-2; 7 nucleotides line up with TRBD1. CDR1 SGDLS and CDR2 YYNGEE come from the germline V gene. J was trimmed by 7 bases and V by 3 bases; bases with no gene match: 3. This CDR3 is built from 12 residues. CDR3 in DNA: TGTGCCAGCAGCGGAGACAGGGTTGGCTACACCTTC. Amino acid sequence: CASSGDRVGYTF. Together with reference TRBV9 and TRBJ1-2, the CDR3 gives the full variable domain: DSGVTQTPKHLITATGQRVTLRCSPRSGDLSVYWYQQSLDQGLQFLIQYYNGEERAKGNILERFSAQQFPDLHSELNLSSLELGDSALYFCASSGDRVGYTFGSGTRLTVV.

The rearrangement links TRBV7-6 to TRBJ2-2; tentative D call: TRBD1 (6 bases). Germline V lookup: CDR1 SGHVS, CDR2 FNYEAQ. V lost 5 bases to trimming and J lost 4 bases, with 17 bases between them. The CDR3 has 16 residues. The CDR3 nucleotides are TGTGCCAGCAGCCCTCTCCGGGACACCCTCACCGGGGAGCTGTTTTTT. It yields the protein CASSPLRDTLTGELFF.